The TCR beta chain described here comes from a study of control samples from healthy donors and cancer patients. Germline V gene lookup returns CDR1 SGDLS and CDR2 YYNGEE. The CDR3 consists of 15 residues. V shed 4 bases, J shed 4 bases, and the junction held 8 bases outside the gene matches. Sequencing used immunoSEQ multiplex PCR; TCRdb keeps in-frame clones, though not all of them. This sample has about 150,000 clones; about 93% occur once, and the top ten carry 0.68%. Sequencing was performed on blood. The clonotype originates from a woman aged 30 to 39 in good health. This chain links TRBV9 with TRBJ1-3; 7 bases map to TRBD1. The CDR3 protein is CASSPRQGTGNTIYF. CDR3 bases: TGTGCCAGCAGCCCGAGACAGGGAACAGGAAACACCATATATTTT. The full variable domain, with the rest looked up from reference TRBV9 and TRBJ1-3, is DSGVTQTPKHLITATGQRVTLRCSPRSGDLSVYWYQQSLDQGLQFLIQYYNGEERAKGNILERFSAQQFPDLHSELNLSSLELGDSALYFCASSPRQGTGNTIYFGEGSWLTVV.